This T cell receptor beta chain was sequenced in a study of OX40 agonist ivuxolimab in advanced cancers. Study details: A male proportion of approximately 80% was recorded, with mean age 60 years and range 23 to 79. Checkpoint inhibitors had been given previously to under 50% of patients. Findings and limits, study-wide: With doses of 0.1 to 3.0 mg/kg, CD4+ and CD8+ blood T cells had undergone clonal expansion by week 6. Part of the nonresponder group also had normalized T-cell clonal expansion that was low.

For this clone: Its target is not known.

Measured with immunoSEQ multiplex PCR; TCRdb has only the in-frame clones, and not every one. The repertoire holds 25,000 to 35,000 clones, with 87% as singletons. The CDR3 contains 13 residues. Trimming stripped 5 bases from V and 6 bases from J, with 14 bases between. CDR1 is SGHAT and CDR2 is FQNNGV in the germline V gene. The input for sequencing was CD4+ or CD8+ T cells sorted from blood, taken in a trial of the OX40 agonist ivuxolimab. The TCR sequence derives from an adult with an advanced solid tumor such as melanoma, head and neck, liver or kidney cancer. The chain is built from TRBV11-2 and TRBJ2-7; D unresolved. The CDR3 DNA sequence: TGTGCCAGCAGCCCGTTCAGTCCCGCCGAGCAGTACTTC. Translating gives CASSPFSPAEQYF.